The 25 T cell receptor beta chains presented below share a single source sample, sequenced in a study of HIV-infected children after antiretroviral therapy interruption. RNA-based 3' RACE libraries used unique molecular identifiers. One entry per CDR3 protein, called by TCRdb with MiXCR from the 3' RACE reads. The table has 70,000 to 90,000 distinct CDR3 sequences, about 7.2% seen once; the top ten hold 0.9% to 1.3%. Described treatment: PENTA 11 planned treatment interruption arm or continuous ART arm. Sequenced here: CD45RA+ CD4+ T cells from PBMCs, pooled from several time points, sampled from a donor given antiretroviral therapy, either interrupted or continuous. Noted subset: naive CD4+ CD45RA+ CD45RO- T cells. The receptor set was obtained from a pool of human donors with HIV.

This clonotype has at least ten counts. The chain has TRBV11-2 and TRBJ2-3; D might be TRBD2 (5 bases). V gave up 2 bases and J gave up 2 bases, with 8 bases separating them. Germline CDR1 reads SGHAT; CDR2 reads FQNNGV. The CDR3 runs to 14 residues. CDR3 amino acids: CASSLSGLTDTQYF. Written as DNA, the CDR3 is TGTGCCAGCAGCTTAAGCGGTCTCACAGATACGCAGTATTTT.

This clonotype was counted only a few times. V gene TRBV12-3 or TRBV12-4 combines with J gene TRBJ2-1; D unresolved. Trimming removed 3 bases from V and 7 bases from J, with 13 bases in between. This CDR3 spans 14 amino acids. CDR3 residues: CASSFASLRNEQFF. Written as DNA, the CDR3 is TGTGCCAGCAGTTTCGCTAGTCTGAGAAATGAGCAGTTCTTC.

The chain employs TRBV7-8 and TRBJ1-5; TRBD1 might be the D (6 bases). Per the germline V gene, CDR1 is SGHVS and CDR2 is FQNEAQ. V shed 6 bases and J shed 2 bases, with 14 bases lying between them. The CDR3 extends over 15 amino acids. CDR3 sequence (DNA): TGTGCCAGCAGACAGGGAATTATAGGCAATCAGCCCCAGCATTTT. It codes for CASRQGIIGNQPQHF.

Many counts were recorded for this clonotype. The V gene is TRBV9, the J gene TRBJ1-1; 10 positions match TRBD1. Germline V gene lookup returns CDR1 SGDLS and CDR2 YYNGEE. J was trimmed by 6 bases and V by 4 bases; bases with no gene match: 9. The CDR3 has 15 amino acids. CDR3 in DNA: TGTGCCAGCAGCCCCCGTGCGGGGACAGGGGCTGAAGCTTTCTTT. Translated, it gives CASSPRAGTGAEAFF.

The V call is TRBV13, the J call TRBJ2-3; D ambiguous. Per the germline V gene, CDR1 is PRHDT and CDR2 is FYEKMQ (reference sequence). This CDR3 contains 14 residues. Trimming took 4 bases from V and 7 from J, leaving 15 bases between them. The CDR3 is CASSSLGGAYTQYF. In nucleotides, the CDR3 is TGTGCCAGCAGCTCTCTCGGCGGCGCTTATACGCAGTATTTT.

Remarks on this clonotype: A read error may be the cause here, since a much bigger clone is one base away. The chain joins TRBV19 to TRBJ2-2; TRBD2 might be the D (6 bases). The CDR3 totals 14 residues. Germline V gene data show CDR1 as LNHDA and CDR2 as SQIVND (reference sequence). DNA for the CDR3: TGTGCCAGTATAGGGTTATGGACCCCGGGGGTGCTGTTTTTT. Its translation: CASIGLWTPGVLFF.

V and J are TRBV6-2 or TRBV6-3 and TRBJ2-1, with D possibly being TRBD1 or TRBD2 (6 bases each). V lost 0 bases to trimming and J lost 2 bases, with 14 bases between them. The germline gives CDR1 MNHEY, CDR2 SVGEGT. CDR3 size: 17 residues. The CDR3 region has the DNA TGTGCCAGCAGTTACTCGCTGCAGGGGACTCCCTACAATGAGCAGTTCTTC. This codes for CASSYSLQGTPYNEQFF.

This clonotype was found many times. V usage is TRBV6-2 or TRBV6-3 and J usage is TRBJ1-2; D is unclear. Germline V gene data show CDR1 as MNHEY and CDR2 as SVGEGT. Trimming removed 0 bases from V and 4 bases from J, with 9 bases in between. The CDR3 spans 14 residues. CDR3 sequence (DNA): TGTGCCAGCAGTTACTCGGCGGCCACCTATGGCTACACCTTC. It codes for CASSYSAATYGYTF.

This clonotype turned up a few times. This rearrangement joins TRBV2 to TRBJ2-2; 9 bases are a match to TRBD1. The CDR3 has 12 amino acids. Germline CDR1 SNHLY, CDR2 FYNNEI. The ends lost 4 bases at V and 14 bases at J; junction bases unmatched: 5. The CDR3 DNA is TGTGCCAGCAGTGTTGCGGGACAGGGACTGTTTTTT. Amino acid sequence: CASSVAGQGLFF.

The table lists this clonotype with many counts. V is TRBV6-1 and J is TRBJ2-1, with a weak D call TRBD1 (6 bases). This CDR3 has 13 residues. V was clipped by 0 bases and J by 8 bases, with 8 bases between them. Germline assignment: CDR1 MNHNS and CDR2 SASEGT. Written as DNA, the CDR3 is TGTGCCAGCAGTGAAGCCAGGGGCGATGAGCAGTTCTTC. This encodes CASSEARGDEQFF.

This clonotype was picked up a small number of times. The chain recombines TRBV12-3 or TRBV12-4 with TRBJ2-3; 7 nucleotides line up with TRBD2. The CDR3 runs 16 residues. With V trimmed by 4 bases and J by 3 bases, 10 bases remained unmatched. The CDR3 sequence: CASSSELGLVTDTQYF. CDR3 sequence (DNA): TGTGCCAGCAGTTCAGAATTAGGACTAGTAACAGATACGCAGTATTTT.

This clonotype was recorded at least ten times. V gene TRBV7-1 combines with J gene TRBJ2-7; possible D gene TRBD1, 5 bases. TRBV7-1 is filed as an ORF, its function uncertain. The CDR3 loop spans 14 amino acids. V gave up 3 bases and J gave up 5 bases, with 14 bases separating them. For the CDR3, the DNA is TGTGCCAGCAGCTCCCTGGCAGGGCTTGACGAGCAGTACTTC. This gives the protein CASSSLAGLDEQYF.

This clonotype showed up many times. This chain joins TRBV5-6 and TRBJ2-3, with TRBD1 matching 8 bases. Germline CDR1 and CDR2: SGHDT and YYEEEE. There are 14 residues in the CDR3. Losses at the gene ends were 1 base for V and 6 bases for J; bases not matched to a gene: 4. CDR3 sequence: CASSLNPGGDTQYF. The CDR3 DNA reads TGTGCCAGCAGCTTGAACCCAGGGGGCGATACGCAGTATTTT.

This rearrangement joins TRBV4-1 to TRBJ2-6; possible D gene TRBD1, 6 bases. CDR3 length equals 23 residues. Germline CDR1 MGHRA, CDR2 YSYEKL. Trimming took 4 bases from V and 0 from J, leaving 31 bases between them. CDR3 loop: CASSLTLPRQAGTGISGANVLTF. The CDR3 DNA reads as TGCGCCAGCAGCCTAACCCTTCCTCGACAGGCAGGAACGGGGATCTCTGGGGCCAACGTCCTGACTTTC.

The gene calls are TRBV30 and TRBJ2-2; D is unresolved. From germline, CDR1 is GTSNPN and CDR2 SVGIG (reference sequence). V was clipped by 4 bases and J by 3 bases, with 3 bases between them. CDR3 length: 11 amino acids. DNA for the CDR3: TGTGCCTGGACTGACACCGGGGAGCTGTTTTTT. Translated, it gives CAWTDTGELFF.

This clonotype was recorded many times. The junction departs from germline at one end; a sequencing error may be responsible. The chain combines TRBV10-3 with TRBJ1-5; D not resolved. The CDR3 has 18 amino acids. The germline gives CDR1 ENHRY, CDR2 SYGVKD. The CDR3 nucleotides read TGCGTAATCAGAGGTGGTGAGAGGACGCCTAGGAGCAATCAGCCCCAGCATTTT. Amino acids: CVIRGGERTPRSNQPQHF.

This clonotype has more than one count but fewer than ten. The rearrangement links TRBV7-9 to TRBJ1-2; D may be TRBD1 (5 bases). V was clipped by 1 base and J by 2 bases, with 8 bases between them. This CDR3 is 14 amino acids long. From germline, CDR1 is SEHNR and CDR2 FQNEAQ (reference sequence). CDR3 protein: CASSLVGANYGYTF. The CDR3 nucleotides are TGTGCCAGCAGCTTAGTTGGGGCCAACTATGGCTACACCTTC.

There are many counts of this clonotype. The chain employs TRBV25-1 and TRBJ1-6; D call uncertain. V lost 6 bases, J lost 7 bases, and 13 bases lay in between. This CDR3 is 14 amino acids long. CDR1 is MGHDK and CDR2 is SYGVNS in the germline V gene. This CDR3 reads CASSRTSTNSPLHF. Here the CDR3 DNA reads TGTGCCAGCAGCAGAACGAGCACGAATTCACCCCTCCACTTT.

This clonotype came up many times. This chain joins TRBV7-3 and TRBJ2-1; 12 bases agree with TRBD1. V was clipped by 5 bases and J by 7 bases; unmatched bases: 6. Germline CDR1 SGHTA, CDR2 FQGTGA. The length of the CDR3 is 15 residues. DNA for the CDR3: TGTGCCAGCAGCCCCGGGACAGGGGGCGCGAATGAGCAGTTCTTC. Its translation is CASSPGTGGANEQFF.

This clonotype was counted ten times or more. V and J are TRBV19 and TRBJ2-7; 10 bases fit TRBD2. The CDR3 has 14 residues. V was clipped by 6 bases and J by 3 bases; unmatched bases: 5. Germline V CDR1 and CDR2: LNHDA, SQIVND (reference sequence). The CDR3 loop reads CASSRSSGSYEQYF. The CDR3 nucleotides read TGTGCCAGTAGCAGGTCTAGCGGGAGCTACGAGCAGTACTTC.

This clonotype was found many times. This chain uses TRBV4-1 with TRBJ1-1; D remains unclear. Germline CDR1 is MGHRA and CDR2 is YSYEKL. CDR3 size: 14 residues. V lost 4 bases and J lost 1, with 10 bases in between. The CDR3 region has the DNA TGCGCCAGCAGCCGCCAAACTGGGAACACTGAAGCTTTCTTT. Amino acids: CASSRQTGNTEAFF.

This clonotype was counted ten times or more. This CDR3 reads CASGLVQGPSLPTEAFF. The CDR3 coding sequence is TGTGCTAGTGGGCTAGTCCAGGGCCCATCACTCCCCACTGAAGCTTTCTTT. The rearrangement joins TRBV12-5 to TRBJ1-1; weak D call: TRBD1 (5 bases). This CDR3 is 17 amino acids long. Germline-derived CDR1 and CDR2 are LGHNT and FRNRAP. With 6 bases removed from V and 4 bases from J, the gap between germline ends came to 24 bases.

This clonotype was counted at least ten times. This chain connects TRBV12-3 or TRBV12-4 to TRBJ2-1; D is uncertain. This CDR3 has 10 residues. The ends were cut back, 0 bases at V and 9 bases at J, with 0 bases in the middle. The CDR3 nucleotides are TGTGCCAGCAGTTTAGCTGAGCAGTTCTTC. Its protein is CASSLAEQFF.

This clonotype was seen at least ten times. This sequence joins TRBV7-3 and TRBJ2-1; D tentatively fits TRBD1 or TRBD2 (6 bases each). The ends were cut back, 2 bases at V and 8 bases at J, with 19 bases in the middle. This CDR3 contains 16 residues. Germline values: CDR1 SGHTA, CDR2 FQGTGA. The CDR3 loop is CASSLFAGRGVDEQFF. CDR3 bases: TGTGCCAGCAGCTTATTCGCGGGAAGGGGGGTGGATGAGCAGTTCTTC.

The chain employs TRBV6-2 or TRBV6-3 and TRBJ2-1; tentatively, D is TRBD1 (6 bases). With 2 bases removed from V and 7 bases from J, the gap between germline ends came to 9 bases. CDR3 length equals 13 residues. In germline, CDR1 is MNHEY, CDR2 SVGEGT. CDR3 coding DNA: TGTGCCAGCAGTTACGGACAGAGGAATGAGCAGTTCTTC. It encodes CASSYGQRNEQFF.